These 28 T cell receptor beta chains share one sample of origin, sequenced in a study of Graves' ophthalmopathy and Graves' hyperthyroidism. RNA transcripts served as template for amplifying TCR beta CDR3 sequences. The authors performed first-round RT-PCR with HTBI primers and then a second-round multiplex PCR. Each CDR3 protein gets one entry after TCRdb re-called the multiplex PCR reads with MiXCR. The sample has about 740,000 distinct CDR3 sequences, about 44% seen once. The sequencing input was peripheral blood. These receptors all come from an adult man with Graves' ophthalmopathy.

The chain uses TRBV29-1 and TRBJ2-2, with unresolved D. The CDR3 is made up of 14 amino acids. Germline values: CDR1 SQVTM, CDR2 ANQGSEA. V was cut by 6 bases and J by 4 bases, with 15 bases left in between. The CDR3 loop reads CSVLKALSTGELFF. In DNA, the CDR3 is TGCAGCGTCCTCAAGGCATTGAGCACCGGGGAGCTGTTTTTT.

J is TRBJ2-5 and V is TRBV7-9; maybe TRBD2 (6 bases). Germline CDR1 SEHNR, CDR2 FQNEAQ (reference sequence). The ends were cut back, 5 bases at V and 5 bases at J, with 24 bases in the middle. The CDR3 covers 17 residues. The CDR3 nucleotides read TGTGCCAGCAGCCTATGGTTCCAGCGGGCAGTGGATGAGACCCAGTACTTC. The encoded protein is CASSLWFQRAVDETQYF.

Ten or more counts support this clonotype. The chain carries TRBV7-6 and TRBJ1-2; 7 bases are a match to TRBD1. The CDR3 is made up of 13 amino acids. In germline, CDR1 is SGHVS, CDR2 FNYEAQ. V gave up 5 bases and J gave up 4 bases; unmatched junction bases: 4. CDR3 sequence: CASSLGTAYGYTF. The CDR3, as DNA: TGTGCCAGCAGCCTGGGGACAGCCTATGGCTACACCTTC.

Remarks on this clonotype: With a much larger clone just one base away, this may be a read error. V gene TRBV7-9 combines with J gene TRBJ1-4; a possible D gene is TRBD1 (6 bases). The germline V gene has CDR1 SEHNR and CDR2 FQNEAQ (reference sequence). This CDR3 contains 14 residues. CDR3 coding DNA: TGTGCCAGCAGCTTAGGGGCAGGGGATGAAAAACTGCTTTTT. This gives the protein CASSLGAGDEKLLF.

To note about this clonotype: The junction and the germline gene differ at one end; a read error may be behind it. V gene TRBV2 combines with J gene TRBJ2-7; a possible D gene is TRBD2 (6 bases). The CDR3 is 12 amino acids. CDR1 is SNHLY and CDR2 is FYNNEI in the germline V gene. The CDR3 loop is CASSDRRADWDF. The CDR3 DNA follows: TGTGCCAGCAGTGATAGGAGGGCGGATTGGGACTTC.

Remarks on this clonotype: This may arise from a read error, as a much more abundant clone is one base away. The chain is built from TRBV29-1 and TRBJ2-5, with D unresolved. Germline V gene lookup returns CDR1 SQVTM and CDR2 ANQGSEA. The CDR3 covers 12 residues. CDR3 in DNA: TGCGGCGTTGGTGTATCCCAAGAGACCCAGTACTTC. Its protein product is CGVGVSQETQYF. Filled out from reference TRBV29-1 and TRBJ2-5, the complete variable domain reads SAVISQKPSRDICQRGTSLTIQCQVDSQVTMMFWYRQQPGQSLTLIATANQGSEATYESGFVIDKFPISRPNLTFSTLTVSNMSPEDSSIYLCGVGVSQETQYFGPGTRLLVL.

At least ten counts were recorded for this clonotype. For the CDR3, the DNA is TGCAGCGTGGAAAGAACAGCGCTCTATGGCTACACCTTC. Its protein product is CSVERTALYGYTF. The V and J genes are TRBV29-1 and TRBJ1-2; D is unresolved. Germline CDR1 and CDR2: SQVTM and ANQGSEA. With 6 bases removed from V and 4 bases from J, the gap between germline ends came to 15 bases. The CDR3 length is 13 residues. Complete variable domain (other parts from reference TRBV29-1 and TRBJ1-2): SAVISQKPSRDICQRGTSLTIQCQVDSQVTMMFWYRQQPGQSLTLIATANQGSEATYESGFVIDKFPISRPNLTFSTLTVSNMSPEDSSIYLCSVERTALYGYTFGSGTRLTVV.

With regard to this clonotype: Given a much more abundant clone one base away, this may be a read error. The chain couples TRBV2 to TRBJ1-2; D remains ambiguous. CDR3 length: 12 amino acids. Germline V gene lookup returns CDR1 SNHLY and CDR2 FYNNEI. Trimming pared 5 bases from V and 8 bases from J, leaving 12 bases between. The CDR3 here is CASSREGSGYTF. For the CDR3, the DNA is TGTGCCAGCAGTAGGGAAGGGTCGGGCTACACCTTC.

This clonotype was detected many times. This chain joins TRBV20-1 and TRBJ2-5, with 7 bases that match TRBD2. The germline V gene has CDR1 DFQATT and CDR2 SNEGSKA (reference sequence). CDR3 size: 14 residues. J gave up 3 bases and V 1 base, and 5 bases lay outside the gene matches. The CDR3 DNA reads as TGCAGTGCTAGAGTGGGCGCGGGGGAAGAGACCCAGTACTTC. Its translation is CSARVGAGEETQYF.

Note on this clonotype: Being one base from a much bigger clone, this may be a read error. V is TRBV10-3 and J is TRBJ2-5, with D hard to call. The germline V gene has CDR1 ENHRY and CDR2 SYGVKD. This CDR3 is built from 15 residues. V shed 3 bases and J shed 1 base, with 12 bases lying between them. The CDR3 spells CAISDRGQRQETQYF. The CDR3 DNA follows: TGTGCCATCAGTGATCGAGGCCAACGCCAAGAGACCCAGTACTTC.

The V call is TRBV24-1, the J call TRBJ2-5; weak D call: TRBD2 (6 bases). V dropped 3 bases and J dropped 1 base, with 11 bases sitting between them. Germline-derived CDR1 and CDR2 are KGHDR and SFDVKD. This CDR3 region has 15 residues. CDR3 region: CATSDPAGTQETQYF. In DNA, the CDR3 is TGTGCCACCAGTGATCCCGCGGGGACCCAAGAGACCCAGTACTTC.

This clonotype was observed many times. V is TRBV9 and J is TRBJ1-1, with D possibly TRBD1 on 5 matching bases. The CDR3 contains 13 residues. In germline, CDR1 is SGDLS, CDR2 YYNGEE. Trimming shortened V by 2 bases and J by 4 bases, and 9 bases separated the two germline ends. This CDR3 reads CASSVGLFTEAFF. CDR3 DNA: TGTGCCAGCAGCGTGGGGCTGTTCACTGAAGCTTTCTTT.

This clonotype was picked up a small number of times. This sequence joins TRBV19 and TRBJ1-5; 9 nucleotides agree with TRBD1. V trimming: 11 bases; J trimming: 3 bases; junction bases outside the gene matches: 8. This CDR3 is built from 14 residues. Germline CDR1 is LNHDA and CDR2 is SQIVND (reference sequence). CDR3 DNA sequence: TGTGCCTGTCAAGGGACAGGGTACAATCAGCCCCAGCATTTT. This sequence encodes CACQGTGYNQPQHF.

The chain is built from TRBV14 and TRBJ1-1, with a tentative D call TRBD1 (5 bases). CDR1 and CDR2 (germline): SGHDN, FVKESK. Trimming pared 1 base from V and 6 bases from J, leaving 21 bases between. The CDR3 sequence is 17 residues long. CDR3 amino acids: CASSQAAGAGPVAEAFF. Here the CDR3 DNA reads TGTGCCAGCAGCCAAGCGGCAGGAGCAGGGCCGGTGGCTGAAGCTTTCTTT. Drawing the rest from reference TRBV14 and TRBJ1-1, the complete variable domain is EAGVTQFPSHSVIEKGQTVTLRCDPISGHDNLYWYRRVMGKEIKFLLHFVKESKQDESGMPNNRFLAERTGGTYSTLKVQPAELEDSGVYFCASSQAAGAGPVAEAFFGQGTRLTVV.

The chain uses TRBV25-1 and TRBJ1-2; D not certain. The CDR3 runs 13 residues. CDR1 is MGHDK and CDR2 is SYGVNS in the germline V gene. V lost 8 bases, J lost 0 bases, and 10 bases lay in between. As DNA, the CDR3 is TGTGCCAGCGATGGGGAAGCTAACTATGGCTACACCTTC. Translating gives CASDGEANYGYTF.

This clonotype was counted only a few times. J is TRBJ1-2 and V is TRBV12-3 or TRBV12-4, with D unresolved. The CDR3 length is 16 residues. Trimming cost V 2 bases and J 0 bases, with 13 bases left between them. For the CDR3, the DNA is TGTGCCAGCAGTTTATTTAGGCAGGCGACTAACTATGGCTACACCTTC. It specifies CASSLFRQATNYGYTF.

The rearrangement links TRBV5-1 to TRBJ1-4, with 8 bases matching TRBD1. The CDR3 is made up of 16 amino acids. The trim removed 0 bases at V and 3 bases at J, leaving 4 bases unmatched. Germline V gives CDR1 SGHRS, CDR2 YFSETQ. As DNA, the CDR3 is TGCGCCAGCAGCTTGGTACTGGGACAGGCTAATGAAAAACTGTTTTTT. Amino acid sequence: CASSLVLGQANEKLFF. Based on the CDR3 plus reference TRBV5-1 and TRBJ1-4, the full variable domain is KAGVTQTPRYLIKTRGQQVTLSCSPISGHRSVSWYQQTPGQGLQFLFEYFSETQRNKGNFPGRFSGRQFSNSRSEMNVSTLELGDSALYLCASSLVLGQANEKLFFGSGTQLSVL.

The table lists this clonotype with a few counts. This rearrangement joins TRBV6-1 to TRBJ1-5; TRBD1 might be the D (6 bases). The V and J ends lost 5 bases and 2 bases respectively, with 19 bases between them. Germline CDR1 is MNHNS and CDR2 is SASEGT. The CDR3 covers 17 residues. CDR3 bases: TGTGCCAGCAGTCACGACAGGATGAATACTGGCAATCAGCCCCAGCATTTT. This gives the protein CASSHDRMNTGNQPQHF.

At least ten counts were recorded for this clonotype. The chain employs TRBV7-2 and TRBJ2-2, with D possibly being TRBD1 (5 bases). Trimming stripped 5 bases from V and 8 bases from J, with 15 bases between. Germline CDR1 SGHTA, CDR2 FQGNSA. The CDR3 loop spans 14 amino acids. The CDR3 here is CASSPRSGAGELFF. The CDR3 coding sequence is TGTGCCAGCAGCCCGCGATCTGGGGCGGGGGAGCTGTTTTTT.

The rearrangement uses TRBV7-2 and TRBJ2-7; 10 bases fit TRBD2. CDR3 length equals 16 residues. Germline V lookup: CDR1 SGHTA, CDR2 FQGNSA. This chain's CDR3 is CVSSTNSGRLSYEQYF. The CDR3 DNA reads as TGTGTCAGTAGTACTAATAGCGGGAGGCTCTCCTACGAGCAGTACTTC.

The V gene is TRBV19, the J gene TRBJ1-6, with unresolved D. The CDR3 has 17 amino acids. The V end was cut by 3 bases, the J end by 7 bases, with 19 bases between. The germline V gene encodes CDR1 LNHDA and CDR2 SQIVND (reference sequence). CDR3 protein: CASSIGSTGLLNSPLHF. The CDR3, as DNA: TGTGCCAGTAGTATTGGGAGCACGGGTCTCCTCAATTCACCCCTCCACTTT.

This chain uses TRBV19 with TRBJ1-1, with D possibly TRBD1 on 5 matching bases. CDR1 and CDR2 from the germline V gene are LNHDA and SQIVND (reference sequence). CDR3 length: 14 amino acids. Trimming removed 7 bases at V and 3 bases at J, with 15 bases between. CDR3: CASNHRGDYTEAFF. CDR3 in DNA: TGTGCCAGTAACCATCGGGGGGACTACACTGAAGCTTTCTTT.

The CDR3 reads CASSPGGDEKLFF. The DNA for the CDR3 is TGTGCCAGCAGCCCTGGGGGTGATGAAAAACTGTTTTTT. The rearrangement joins TRBV25-1 to TRBJ1-4; tentatively, D is TRBD1 (5 bases). Per the germline V gene, CDR1 is MGHDK and CDR2 is SYGVNS. The length of the CDR3 is 13 residues. The germline V and J ends were trimmed by 6 bases and 6 bases, with 11 bases remaining between them.

This clonotype was picked up one time. The junction shows a germline mismatch at one end, possibly a read error. The CDR3 DNA sequence: TGTGCCAGCAGCACTTCGGGACTAGCGAAAGAGACCCAGCACTTC. Translation: CASSTSGLAKETQHF. The chain has TRBV25-1 and TRBJ2-5; 10 nucleotides line up with TRBD2. From germline, CDR1 is MGHDK and CDR2 SYGVNS. This CDR3 has 15 amino acids. The variable domain in full, with the rest retrieved from reference TRBV25-1 and TRBJ2-5, is EADIYQTPRYLVIGTGKKITLECSQTMGHDKMYWYQQDPGMELHLIHYSYGVNSTEKGDLSSESTVSRIRTEHFPLTLESARPSHTSQYLCASSTSGLAKETQHFGPGTRLLVL.

With regard to this clonotype: The junction and the germline gene differ at one end; a read error may be behind it. The chain joins TRBV7-2 to TRBJ2-5, with D tentatively TRBD1 or TRBD2 (5 bases each). The germline V gene encodes CDR1 SGHTA and CDR2 FQGNSA. The CDR3 covers 14 residues. The CDR3 reads CASSLDPGQEAQYF. DNA for the CDR3: TGTGCCAGCAGCTTAGATCCGGGGCAAGAGGCCCAGTACTTC.

The sample holds many counts of this clonotype. This chain joins TRBV7-9 and TRBJ1-1, with a weak D call TRBD1 (5 bases). Germline V gene data show CDR1 as SEHNR and CDR2 as FQNEAQ (reference sequence). The CDR3 runs 17 residues. The V end lost 0 bases, the J end lost 1 base, and 15 bases lay between the germline ends. CDR3: CASSLAPAGRTNTEAFF. CDR3 coding DNA: TGTGCCAGCAGCTTAGCCCCGGCAGGGAGGACGAACACTGAAGCTTTCTTT.

This clonotype was seen a handful of times. This chain connects TRBV5-8 to TRBJ2-6, with D tentatively TRBD1 or TRBD2 (5 bases each). The CDR3 loop spans 15 amino acids. Germline-derived CDR1 and CDR2 are SGHTS and YDEGEE. The V and J ends lost 2 bases and 4 bases respectively, with 10 bases between them. The CDR3 nucleotides read TGTGCCAGCAGCTTTGGGACCTACGGGGCCAACGTCCTGACTTTC. It translates to CASSFGTYGANVLTF.

This clonotype was seen many times. The rearrangement links TRBV2 to TRBJ2-7; D unclear. Looked up from germline, CDR1 is SNHLY and CDR2 is FYNNEI. With 6 bases removed from V and 3 bases from J, the gap between germline ends came to 12 bases. The CDR3 length is 13 residues. DNA for the CDR3: TGTGCCAGCAGACCGCTAGTAGTCTACGAGCAGTACTTC. Translation: CASRPLVVYEQYF.